The 15 T cell receptor beta chains listed next were all sequenced from one sample in a study of blood T cell repertoires in COVID-19. The protocol was immunoSEQ multiplex PCR, while the TCRdb copy is restricted to in-frame clones and leaves out a portion. The table has 130,000 or so clones, 84% seen once; the top ten hold approximately 8.9%. The sample was peripheral blood. The receptors derive from a man aged 25 to 40 with COVID-19, enrolled during active disease.

The chain joins TRBV7-9 to TRBJ1-2; TRBD1 might be the D (6 bases). The CDR3 covers 12 residues. V was pared by 5 bases and J by 4 bases, with 8 bases between. CDR1 is SEHNR and CDR2 is FQNEAQ in the germline V gene (reference sequence). The CDR3: CASSTGTYGYTF. The CDR3 DNA reads TGTGCCAGCAGCACAGGGACCTATGGCTACACCTTC.

The J gene is TRBJ1-1, the V gene TRBV5-5; D is possibly TRBD1 (5 bases). The ends were cut back, 2 bases at V and 3 bases at J, with 17 bases in the middle. Germline V gene data show CDR1 as SGHKS and CDR2 as YYEKEE (reference sequence). This CDR3 has 16 amino acids. Here the CDR3 DNA reads TGTGCCAGCAGCTTTGGGCGGGGGAGAACACACACTGAAGCTTTCTTT. It translates to CASSFGRGRTHTEAFF.

This clone was observed a handful of times. V is TRBV10-3 and J is TRBJ2-7, with 10 nucleotides matching TRBD1. This CDR3 is built from 12 residues. V lost 8 bases and J lost 6; bases outside the gene matches: 4. Germline CDR1 is ENHRY and CDR2 is SYGVKD. CDR3 protein: CAIRQGAGEQYF. CDR3 in DNA: TGTGCCATCCGACAGGGGGCGGGCGAGCAGTACTTC.

The CDR3 DNA follows: TGTGCCAGCAGTTTAAGGCCAGGGGATTTCAATCAGCCCCAGCATTTT. Its protein product is CASSLRPGDFNQPQHF. The gene calls are TRBV28 and TRBJ1-5, with a tentative D call TRBD1 (6 bases). The V and J ends lost 2 bases and 3 bases respectively, with 14 bases between them. This CDR3 is 16 amino acids long. Germline V CDR1 and CDR2: MDHEN, SYDVKM.

J is TRBJ2-1 and V is TRBV6-2 or TRBV6-3; TRBD2 matches 9 bases. Germline values: CDR1 MNHEY, CDR2 SVGEGT. The trim removed 4 bases at V and 8 bases at J, leaving 21 bases unmatched. The CDR3 totals 19 residues. CDR3 residues: CASSSASSGASGNLDEQFF. Written as DNA, the CDR3 is TGTGCCAGCAGTTCCGCCTCGTCTGGGGCTAGCGGGAACCTCGATGAGCAGTTCTTC.

J is TRBJ2-2 and V is TRBV19, with TRBD2 matching 8 bases. Germline V lookup: CDR1 LNHDA, CDR2 SQIVND (reference sequence). J gave up 6 bases and V 5 bases, and 8 bases lay outside the gene matches. The CDR3 length is 15 residues. This chain's CDR3 is CASSPGLVGSGELFF. For the CDR3, the DNA is TGTGCCAGTAGTCCGGGACTAGTCGGGTCCGGGGAGCTGTTTTTT.

The chain combines TRBV10-3 with TRBJ2-1, with 9 nucleotides matching TRBD2. There are 14 residues in the CDR3. Per the germline V gene, CDR1 is ENHRY and CDR2 is SYGVKD. Trimming at V came to 6 bases and at J to 8 bases, leaving 8 bases not matched to a gene. Written as DNA, the CDR3 is TGTGCCATCAGGCTAGCGGGATCGTCATATGAGCAGTTCTTC. The encoded protein is CAIRLAGSSYEQFF.

V is TRBV15 and J is TRBJ2-3; D ambiguous. V dropped 0 bases and J dropped 1 base, with 8 bases sitting between them. This CDR3 contains 15 residues. Germline CDR1 and CDR2: LNHNV and YYDKDF (reference sequence). In DNA form, the CDR3 reads TGTGCCACCAGCAGAGATTTGGCTGGCACAGATACGCAGTATTTT. It yields the protein CATSRDLAGTDTQYF.

The gene calls are TRBV9 and TRBJ2-6; 7 bases map to TRBD1. With V trimmed by 4 bases and J by 0 bases, 7 bases remained unmatched. CDR1 SGDLS and CDR2 YYNGEE come from the germline V gene. The CDR3 is 17 residues long. The CDR3 spells CASSSRGGNSGANVLTF. CDR3 bases: TGTGCCAGCAGCTCCCGAGGGGGCAACTCTGGGGCCAACGTCCTGACTTTC.

The chain links TRBV4-2 to TRBJ2-7, with D tentatively TRBD2 (6 bases). V lost 5 bases and J 2 bases, leaving 16 bases between the germline ends. The CDR3 has 15 amino acids. The germline V gene has CDR1 LGHNA and CDR2 YNFKEQ. The CDR3 region is CASSSSGGATYEQYF. In DNA, the CDR3 is TGTGCCAGCAGCTCTTCAGGAGGGGCAACCTACGAGCAGTACTTC.

The chain combines TRBV15 with TRBJ2-7; 9 bases line up with TRBD2. Trimming took 3 bases from V and 6 from J; bases not matched to a gene: 6. This CDR3 has 14 amino acids. The germline V gene has CDR1 LNHNV and CDR2 YYDKDF (reference sequence). DNA of the CDR3: TGTGCCACCAGCAGCGGGACTAGCTCGGGCGAGCAGTACTTC. Protein sequence: CATSSGTSSGEQYF.

This clone appeared once. This chain connects TRBV28 to TRBJ2-7; D call uncertain. Germline CDR1 reads MDHEN; CDR2 reads SYDVKM. The V end lost 3 bases, the J end lost 3 bases, and 9 bases lay between the germline ends. This CDR3 region has 13 residues. Here the CDR3 DNA reads TGTGCCAGCAGTTTCTATCCCCTCTACGAGCAGTACTTC. It encodes CASSFYPLYEQYF.

The chain has TRBV28 and TRBJ2-1, with D maybe TRBD2 (6 bases). Trimming shortened V by 5 bases and J by 9 bases, and 14 bases separated the two germline ends. Germline values: CDR1 MDHEN, CDR2 SYDVKM. The length of the CDR3 is 13 residues. The CDR3 DNA is TGTGCCAGCAGTCCCCCCGAGGGAGGTGAGCAGTTCTTC. Protein: CASSPPEGGEQFF.

The CDR3 DNA follows: TGTGCCAGCAGCACGACTAGGGATGAGACCGGGGAGCTGTTTTTT. Its translation is CASSTTRDETGELFF. The chain recombines TRBV25-1 with TRBJ2-2; possible D gene TRBD2, 6 bases. Per germline, CDR1 MGHDK and CDR2 SYGVNS. The CDR3 is 15 amino acids. V shed 6 bases and J shed 5 bases, with 16 bases lying between them.

A word on this clone: The junction and the germline gene differ at one end; a read error may be behind it. The chain couples TRBV11-2 to TRBJ2-1, with D possibly TRBD2 on 5 matching bases. Germline V gene lookup returns CDR1 SGHAT and CDR2 FQNNGV. The CDR3 covers 11 residues. The CDR3 sequence: CASSYPSPLVF. The CDR3 coding sequence is TGTGCCAGCAGCTATCCTAGCCCCTTAGTCTTC.